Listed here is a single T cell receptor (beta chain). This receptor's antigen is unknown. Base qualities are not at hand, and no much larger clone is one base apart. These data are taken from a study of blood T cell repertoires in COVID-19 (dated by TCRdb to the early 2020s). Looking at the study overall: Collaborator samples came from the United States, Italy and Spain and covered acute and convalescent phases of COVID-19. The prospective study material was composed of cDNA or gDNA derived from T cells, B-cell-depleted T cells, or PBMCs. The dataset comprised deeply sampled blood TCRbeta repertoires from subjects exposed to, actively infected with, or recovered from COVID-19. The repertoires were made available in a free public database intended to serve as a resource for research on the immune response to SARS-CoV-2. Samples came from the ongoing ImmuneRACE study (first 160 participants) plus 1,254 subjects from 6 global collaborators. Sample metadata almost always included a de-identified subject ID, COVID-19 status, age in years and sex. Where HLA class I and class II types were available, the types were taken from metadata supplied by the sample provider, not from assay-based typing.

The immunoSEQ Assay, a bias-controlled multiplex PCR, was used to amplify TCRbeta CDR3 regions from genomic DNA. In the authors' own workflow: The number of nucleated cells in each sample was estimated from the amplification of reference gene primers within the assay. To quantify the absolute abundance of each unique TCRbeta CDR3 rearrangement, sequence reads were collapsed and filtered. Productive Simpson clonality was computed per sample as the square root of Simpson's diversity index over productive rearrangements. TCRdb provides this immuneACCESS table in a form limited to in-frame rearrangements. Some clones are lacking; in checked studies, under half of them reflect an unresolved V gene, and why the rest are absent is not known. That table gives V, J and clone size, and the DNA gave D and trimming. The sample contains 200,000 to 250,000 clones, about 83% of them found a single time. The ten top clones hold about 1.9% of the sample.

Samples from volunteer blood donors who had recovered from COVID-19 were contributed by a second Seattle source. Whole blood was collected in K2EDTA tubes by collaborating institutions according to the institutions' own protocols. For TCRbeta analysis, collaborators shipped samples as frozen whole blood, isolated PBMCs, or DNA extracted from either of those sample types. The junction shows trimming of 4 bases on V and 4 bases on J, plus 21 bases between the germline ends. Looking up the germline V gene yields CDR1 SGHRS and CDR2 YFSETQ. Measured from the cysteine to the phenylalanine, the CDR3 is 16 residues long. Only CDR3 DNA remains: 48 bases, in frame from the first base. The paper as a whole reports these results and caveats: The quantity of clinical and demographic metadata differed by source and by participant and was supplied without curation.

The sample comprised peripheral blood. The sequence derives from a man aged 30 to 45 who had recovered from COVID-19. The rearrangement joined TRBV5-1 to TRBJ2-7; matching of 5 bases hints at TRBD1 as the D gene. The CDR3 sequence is CASSQTPRDIGYEQYF. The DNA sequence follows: TGCGCCAGCAGCCAAACCCCCAGGGATATAGGGTACGAGCAGTACTTC.